A single sample gave rise to the 10 T cell receptor beta chains below, sequenced in a study of T cells after yellow fever vaccination. TCRdb processed the 5' RACE reads anew with MiXCR; each CDR3 protein has one entry. The data show some 320,000 distinct CDR3 sequences, around 9.3% seen once. The sample consisted of CD4+ T cells sorted from PBMCs, taken 5 days after the yellow fever booster vaccination. These receptors all stem from a man aged 18 to 29 who received the YFV17D yellow fever vaccine.

The CDR3 reads CASRVHENTEAFF. The CDR3 DNA reads as TGCGCCAGCCGAGTACACGAAAACACTGAAGCTTTCTTT. The chain combines TRBV5-1 with TRBJ1-1; D unresolved. The CDR3 has 13 amino acids. Germline-derived CDR1 and CDR2 are SGHRS and YFSETQ. V lost 7 bases and J 2 bases, leaving 12 bases between the germline ends. The whole variable domain, filled in from reference TRBV5-1 and TRBJ1-1, reads KAGVTQTPRYLIKTRGQQVTLSCSPISGHRSVSWYQQTPGQGLQFLFEYFSETQRNKGNFPGRFSGRQFSNSRSEMNVSTLELGDSALYLCASRVHENTEAFFGQGTRLTVV.

In its sample, this clonotype was seen many times. The rearrangement uses TRBV7-2 and TRBJ2-3; a weak D match, TRBD1 (5 bases). The V gene lost 3 bases and the J gene lost 4 bases, with 8 bases spanning the gap. Germline V gene sequence: CDR1 SGHTA, CDR2 FQGNSA. This CDR3 is 13 amino acids long. The CDR3: CASSFQGSDTQYF. DNA for the CDR3: TGTGCCAGCAGCTTCCAGGGTTCAGATACGCAGTATTTT. The entire variable domain, with the rest obtained from reference TRBV7-2 and TRBJ2-3, is as follows: GAGVSQSPSNKVTEKGKDVELRCDPISGHTALYWYRQSLGQGLEFLIYFQGNSAPDKSGLPSDRFSAERTGGSVSTLTIQRTQQEDSAVYLCASSFQGSDTQYFGPGTRLTVL.

The rearrangement joins TRBV10-3 to TRBJ2-7; 9 bases fit TRBD1. Unmatched junction bases numbered 5, after V lost 4 bases and J lost 4 bases. CDR1 is ENHRY, CDR2 SYGVKD, per germline. The length of the CDR3 is 14 residues. The DNA of the CDR3 is TGTGCCATCAGTGCAGGGACAGGGTTTTACGAGCAGTACGTC. It is translated as CAISAGTGFYEQYV.

This clonotype was observed many times. V usage is TRBV12-3 or TRBV12-4 and J usage is TRBJ2-2, with 7 positions matching TRBD1. This CDR3 spans 14 amino acids. J gave up 8 bases and V 4 bases, and 7 bases lay outside the gene matches. CDR3 bases: TGTGCCAGCAGTTACAGGGGTCAAGGGGGGGAGCTGTTTTTT. It specifies CASSYRGQGGELFF.

This clonotype came up a few times. The V call is TRBV12-3 or TRBV12-4, the J call TRBJ2-2; D possibly uses TRBD1 or TRBD2 (6 bases each). The V end was cut by 8 bases, the J end by 5 bases, with 9 bases between. This CDR3 contains 12 residues. CDR3 region: CASAGQTGELFF. CDR3 sequence (DNA): TGTGCCAGCGCGGGACAAACCGGGGAGCTGTTTTTT.

This clonotype turned up a few times. This chain joins TRBV5-4 and TRBJ1-4; D remains unclear. Deletions cut 4 bases from V and 8 bases from J, with 12 bases between. Germline assignment: CDR1 SGHNT and CDR2 YYREEE (reference sequence). CDR3 length: 13 amino acids. CDR3 in DNA: TGTGCCAGCAGCCTCGATACCGGAGAAAAACTGTTTTTT. It is translated as CASSLDTGEKLFF. Together with reference TRBV5-4 and TRBJ1-4, the CDR3 gives the full variable domain: ETGVTQSPTHLIKTRGQQVTLRCSSQSGHNTVSWYQQALGQGPQFIFQYYREEENGRGNFPPRFSGLQFPNYSSELNVNALELDDSALYLCASSLDTGEKLFFGSGTQLSVL.

This clonotype has a count of ten or more. This chain connects TRBV6-2 or TRBV6-3 to TRBJ1-6, with TRBD1 as a possible D gene (5 bases). The CDR3 has 16 amino acids. V was cut by 5 bases and J by 7 bases, with 18 bases left in between. Germline V gene lookup returns CDR1 MNHEY and CDR2 SVGEGT. CDR3 residues: CASSPTPQGSNSPLHF. The DNA of the CDR3 is TGTGCCAGCAGTCCGACTCCGCAGGGAAGCAATTCACCCCTCCACTTT.

The chain is built from TRBV12-5 and TRBJ2-5; 9 nucleotides line up with TRBD1. The CDR3 has 14 residues. Germline V CDR1 and CDR2: LGHNT, FRNRAP. The trim removed 5 bases at V and 4 bases at J, leaving 5 bases unmatched. CDR3 in DNA: TGTGCTAGTGGTCCGGGACAGGGCCGAGAGACCCAGTACTTC. Translating it yields CASGPGQGRETQYF.

This clonotype was counted many times. The genes are TRBV2 and TRBJ2-3; no definite D call. This CDR3 spans 12 amino acids. The germline V gene encodes CDR1 SNHLY and CDR2 FYNNEI. Trimming stripped 2 bases from V and 5 bases from J, with 5 bases between. The CDR3 loop reads CASSELEDTQYF. CDR3 in DNA: TGTGCCAGCAGTGAACTGGAAGATACGCAGTATTTT.

The V gene is TRBV5-1, the J gene TRBJ1-3; D uncertain. Trimming shortened V by 3 bases and J by 0 bases, and 19 bases separated the two germline ends. The CDR3 runs 18 residues. Germline V lookup: CDR1 SGHRS, CDR2 YFSETQ. The CDR3 protein is CASSSNPHGRSSGNTIYF. The CDR3 coding sequence is TGCGCCAGCAGCTCCAACCCTCACGGACGGAGCTCTGGAAACACCATATATTTT.